This T cell receptor (beta chain) emerged from a study of low-dose radiotherapy and immunotherapy resistance in tumors. This CDR3 spans 16 amino acids. Germline V gives CDR1 MDHEN, CDR2 SYDVKM. Trimming stripped 8 bases from V and 4 bases from J, with 22 bases between. Time point: before trial treatment. This clonotype was observed at least ten times. TRAV- and TRBV-specific primers primed first-strand cDNA, covering alpha and beta chains. TCRs were put through 20 to 25 PCR cycles of amplification with Phusion. A constant-region primer and the V-primer adapter served as the primer pair. A single record per CDR3 protein comes from TCRdb applying MiXCR to the reads. The table lists some 60,000 distinct CDR3 sequences, less than 30% of them singletons, with 6.6% in the top ten.

V is TRBV28 and J is TRBJ2-3; D not resolved. The sequence was obtained from a male donor with rectosigmoid adenocarcinoma. Here the sequenced sample was PBMCs, taken before treatment. CDR3 in amino acids: CASPPSRTNLPDTQYF. CDR3 bases: TGTGCCAGCCCCCCCTCCAGAACCAACCTCCCAGATACGCAGTATTTT. Full variable domain (missing parts from reference TRBV28 and TRBJ2-3): DVKVTQSSRYLVKRTGEKVFLECVQDMDHENMFWYRQDPGLGLRLIYFSYDVKMKEKGDIPEGYSVSREKKERFSLILESASTNQTSMYLCASPPSRTNLPDTQYFGPGTRLTVL.